This T cell receptor beta chain appears in the sequencing data of a study of PD-1 blockade in mismatch repair-deficient tumors. Study-wide context: Patients had about eleven mismatch repair-deficient cancer types and were previously treated and progressing.

J gave up 7 bases and V 2 bases, and 8 bases lay outside the gene matches. CDR1 is SGHKS, CDR2 YYEKEE, per germline (reference sequence). The CDR3 extends over 16 amino acids. Points on this clone: The antigen remains unidentified.

Every patient had mismatch repair deficiency by PCR or immunohistochemistry. TCRs were sequenced from a few patients responding to pembrolizumab. Points from the study as a whole: Rapid post-treatment expansion, then contraction, generally preceding radiologic response, marked tumor-resident clones.

Assay: immunoSEQ multiplex PCR; the TCRdb copy retains only in-frame clones and omits some. The sample lists 120,000 or so clones, approximately 86% occurring once. Sequencing used peripheral blood, obtained 44 weeks after starting pembrolizumab. The chain employs TRBV5-5 and TRBJ2-4; 11 bases line up with TRBD1. This clonotype originated in an adult with mismatch repair-deficient cancer. CDR3 sequence: CASSFRTGGGWNIQYF. The CDR3 DNA is TGTGCCAGCAGCTTCCGGACAGGGGGCGGTTGGAACATTCAGTACTTC.